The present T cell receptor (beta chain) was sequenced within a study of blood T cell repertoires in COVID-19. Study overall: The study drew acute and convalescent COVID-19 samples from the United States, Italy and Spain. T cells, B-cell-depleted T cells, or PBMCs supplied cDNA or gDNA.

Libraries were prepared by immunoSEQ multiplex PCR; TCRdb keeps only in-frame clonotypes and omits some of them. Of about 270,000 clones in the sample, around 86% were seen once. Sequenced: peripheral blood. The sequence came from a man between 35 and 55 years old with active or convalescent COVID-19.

The CDR3 is CASSLYGTGGLAGGGPETQYF. The CDR3 bases are TGCGCCAGCAGCTTGTACGGGACAGGGGGACTAGCGGGAGGAGGGCCCGAGACCCAGTACTTC. The genes are TRBV5-1 and TRBJ2-5; 15 bases map to TRBD2. The CDR3 has 21 amino acids. Germline loops: CDR1 SGHRS, CDR2 YFSETQ. V gave up 1 base and J gave up 5 bases; unmatched junction bases: 18.